This T cell receptor beta chain derives from a study of blood T cell repertoires in COVID-19. Germline assignment: CDR1 SGHNT and CDR2 YYREEE (reference sequence). Trimming removed 0 bases from V and 7 bases from J, with 4 bases in between. The CDR3 is 11 amino acids. Categorization into cohorts depended on clinical history that participants reported. Profiling relied on immunoSEQ multiplex PCR, and the TCRdb table lists in-frame clones only, not all of them. This table holds 150,000 to 200,000 clones, 70% to 90% found once. This receptor was taken from a woman aged 40-49 years in a cohort exposed to, infected with or recovered from COVID-19 (not recorded which). Sequenced input: PBMCs or T cells enriched from blood (not recorded which). The V call is TRBV5-4, the J call TRBJ1-2; unclear D gene. DNA of the CDR3: TGTGCCAGCAGCTTGGGGCTTGGCTACACCTTC. As protein: CASSLGLGYTF.